This T cell receptor beta chain was recovered during a study of blood T cells in healthy people across ages. With a J-beta primer mix and a sample-barcoded 5' primer, a second PCR ran about 7 to 11 cycles. Each CDR3 protein gets one entry after TCRdb re-called the 5' RACE reads with MiXCR. The repertoire consists of about 970,000 distinct CDR3 sequences, with just over 50% occurring once and the leading ten covering about 20%. This clonotype has a handful of counts. This CDR3 has 14 residues. CDR1 is MNHNS, CDR2 SASEGT, per germline. Trimming left V 2 bases short and J 2 bases short, with 9 bases between.

The chain carries TRBV6-1 and TRBJ2-5; D not certain. Sequencing was carried out using blood. The clonotype comes from a woman aged 55-70 years in good health. CDR3 bases: TGTGCCAGCAGTGAATTTCTGGGGCAAGAGACCCAGTACTTC. The encoded protein is CASSEFLGQETQYF.